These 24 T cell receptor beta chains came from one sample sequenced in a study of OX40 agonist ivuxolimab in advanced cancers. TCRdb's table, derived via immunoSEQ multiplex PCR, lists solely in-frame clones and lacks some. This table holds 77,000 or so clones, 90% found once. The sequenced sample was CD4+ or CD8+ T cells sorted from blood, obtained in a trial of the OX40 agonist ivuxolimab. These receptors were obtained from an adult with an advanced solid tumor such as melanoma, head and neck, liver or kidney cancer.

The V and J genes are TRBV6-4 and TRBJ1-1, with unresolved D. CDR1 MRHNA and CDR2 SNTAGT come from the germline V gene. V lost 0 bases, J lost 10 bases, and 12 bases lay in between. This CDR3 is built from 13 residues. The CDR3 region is CASSDSAGGRAFF. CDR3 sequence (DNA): TGTGCCAGCAGTGACTCGGCAGGAGGGAGAGCTTTCTTT.

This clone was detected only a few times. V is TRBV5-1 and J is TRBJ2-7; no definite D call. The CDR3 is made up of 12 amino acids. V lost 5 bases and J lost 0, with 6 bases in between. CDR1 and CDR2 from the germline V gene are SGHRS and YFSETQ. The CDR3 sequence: CASSESSYEQYF. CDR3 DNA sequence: TGCGCCAGCAGTGAGAGCTCCTACGAGCAGTACTTC.

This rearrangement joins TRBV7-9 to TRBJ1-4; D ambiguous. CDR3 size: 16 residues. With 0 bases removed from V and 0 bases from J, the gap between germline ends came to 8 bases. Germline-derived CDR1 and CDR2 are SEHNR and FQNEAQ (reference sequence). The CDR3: CASSLAREATNEKLFF. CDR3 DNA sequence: TGTGCCAGCAGCTTAGCGCGGGAAGCAACTAATGAAAAACTGTTTTTT.

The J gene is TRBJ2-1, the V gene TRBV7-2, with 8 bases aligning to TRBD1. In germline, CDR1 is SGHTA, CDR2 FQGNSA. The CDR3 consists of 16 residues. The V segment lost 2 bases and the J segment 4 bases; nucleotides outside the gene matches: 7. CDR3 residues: CASSLYGTGDYNEQFF. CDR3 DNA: TGTGCCAGCAGCTTATATGGGACAGGAGATTACAATGAGCAGTTCTTC.

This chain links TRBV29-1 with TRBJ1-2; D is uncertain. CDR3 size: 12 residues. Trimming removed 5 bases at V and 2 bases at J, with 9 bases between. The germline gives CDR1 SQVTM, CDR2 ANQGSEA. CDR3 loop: CSVWAPNYGYTF. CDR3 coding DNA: TGCAGCGTTTGGGCACCAAACTATGGCTACACCTTC.

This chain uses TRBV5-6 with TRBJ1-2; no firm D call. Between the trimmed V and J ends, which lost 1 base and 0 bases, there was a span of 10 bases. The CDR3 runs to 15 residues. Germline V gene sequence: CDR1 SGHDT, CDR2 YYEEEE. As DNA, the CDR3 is TGTGCCAGCAGCTTGACTGCGTTAGCTAACTATGGCTACACCTTC. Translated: CASSLTALANYGYTF.

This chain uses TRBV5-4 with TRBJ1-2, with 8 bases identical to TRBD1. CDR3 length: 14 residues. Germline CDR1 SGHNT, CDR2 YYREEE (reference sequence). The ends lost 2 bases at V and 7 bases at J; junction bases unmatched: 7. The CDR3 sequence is CASSFRQGTGGYTF. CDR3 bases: TGTGCCAGCAGCTTTCGACAGGGGACCGGTGGCTACACCTTC.

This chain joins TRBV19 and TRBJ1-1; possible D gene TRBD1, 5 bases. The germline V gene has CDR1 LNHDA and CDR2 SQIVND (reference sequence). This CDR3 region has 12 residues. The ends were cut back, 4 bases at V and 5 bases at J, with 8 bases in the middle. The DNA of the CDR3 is TGTGCCAGTAGTACCCCAGGGACTGAAGCTTTCTTT. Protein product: CASSTPGTEAFF.

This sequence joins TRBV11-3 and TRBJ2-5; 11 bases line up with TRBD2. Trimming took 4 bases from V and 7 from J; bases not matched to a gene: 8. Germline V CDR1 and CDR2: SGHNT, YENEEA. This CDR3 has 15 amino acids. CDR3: CASSSFSGRGGTQYF. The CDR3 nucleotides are TGTGCCAGCAGCTCGTTTAGCGGGAGGGGTGGGACCCAGTACTTC.

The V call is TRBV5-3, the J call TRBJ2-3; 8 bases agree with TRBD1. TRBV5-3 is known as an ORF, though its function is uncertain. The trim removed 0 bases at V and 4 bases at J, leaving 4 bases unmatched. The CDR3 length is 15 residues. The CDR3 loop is CARSLGQGAADTQYF. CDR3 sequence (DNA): TGTGCCAGAAGCTTGGGGCAGGGGGCCGCAGATACGCAGTATTTT.

CDR3 region: CASRSRVGNTEAFF. Here the CDR3 DNA reads TGTGCCAGCAGATCAAGGGTAGGAAACACTGAAGCTTTCTTT. The rearrangement joins TRBV11-3 to TRBJ1-1, with D uncertain. V lost 6 bases, J lost 2 bases, and 13 bases lay in between. CDR1 is SGHNT, CDR2 YENEEA, per germline. This CDR3 spans 14 amino acids.

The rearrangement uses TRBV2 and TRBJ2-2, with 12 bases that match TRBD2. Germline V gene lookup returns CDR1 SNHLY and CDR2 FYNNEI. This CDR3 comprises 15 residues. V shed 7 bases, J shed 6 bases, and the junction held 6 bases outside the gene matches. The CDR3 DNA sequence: TGTGCCAGCAAGAGGACTAGCGGGACTCCCGGGGAGCTGTTTTTT. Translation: CASKRTSGTPGELFF.

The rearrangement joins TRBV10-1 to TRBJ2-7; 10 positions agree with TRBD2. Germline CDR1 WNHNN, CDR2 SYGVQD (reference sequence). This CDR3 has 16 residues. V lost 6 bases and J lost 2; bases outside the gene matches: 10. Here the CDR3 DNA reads TGCGCCAGCAGCCAACTGGGACTAGCGAACCCCTACGAGCAGTACTTC. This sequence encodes CASSQLGLANPYEQYF.

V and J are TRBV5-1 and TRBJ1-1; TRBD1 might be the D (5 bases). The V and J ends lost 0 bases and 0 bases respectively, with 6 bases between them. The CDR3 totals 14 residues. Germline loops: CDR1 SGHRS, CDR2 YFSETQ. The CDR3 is CASSLEGLNTEAFF. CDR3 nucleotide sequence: TGCGCCAGCAGCTTGGAGGGGTTGAACACTGAAGCTTTCTTT. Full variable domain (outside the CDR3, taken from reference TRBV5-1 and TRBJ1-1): KAGVTQTPRYLIKTRGQQVTLSCSPISGHRSVSWYQQTPGQGLQFLFEYFSETQRNKGNFPGRFSGRQFSNSRSEMNVSTLELGDSALYLCASSLEGLNTEAFFGQGTRLTVV.

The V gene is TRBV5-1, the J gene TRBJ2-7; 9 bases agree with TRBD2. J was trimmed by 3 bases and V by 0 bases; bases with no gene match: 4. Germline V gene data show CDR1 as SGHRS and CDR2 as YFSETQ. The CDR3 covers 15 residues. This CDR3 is CASSLVASGDYEQYF. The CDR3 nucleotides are TGCGCCAGCAGCTTGGTGGCTAGCGGGGACTACGAGCAGTACTTC.

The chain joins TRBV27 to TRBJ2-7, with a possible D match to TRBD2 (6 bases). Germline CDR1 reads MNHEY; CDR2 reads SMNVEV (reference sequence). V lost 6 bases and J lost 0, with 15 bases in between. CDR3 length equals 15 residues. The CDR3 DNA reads TGTGCCAGCAGCCTCTTTGACGGGAGCTCCTACGAGCAGTACTTC. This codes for CASSLFDGSSYEQYF.

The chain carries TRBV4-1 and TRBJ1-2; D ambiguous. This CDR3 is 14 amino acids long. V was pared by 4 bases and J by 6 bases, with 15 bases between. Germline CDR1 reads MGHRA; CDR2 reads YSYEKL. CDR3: CASSRTEASNGYTF. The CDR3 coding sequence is TGCGCCAGCAGCCGGACGGAGGCGTCCAATGGCTACACCTTC.

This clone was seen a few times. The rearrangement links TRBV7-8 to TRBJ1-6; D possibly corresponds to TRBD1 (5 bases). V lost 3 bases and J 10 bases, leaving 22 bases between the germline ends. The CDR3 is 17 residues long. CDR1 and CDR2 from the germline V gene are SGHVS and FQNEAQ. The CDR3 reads CASSFRLGVGLSSPLHF. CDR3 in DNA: TGTGCCAGCAGCTTCCGTCTGGGGGTCGGCTTGAGCTCACCCCTCCACTTT.

The CDR3 bases are TGTGCCAGCAGCTTAAGTTGGACTAGCGGGATAAGTAGCTCCTACGAGCAGTACTTC. Its translation is CASSLSWTSGISSSYEQYF. V and J are TRBV7-9 and TRBJ2-5, with 12 bases fitting TRBD2. The closer fit of TRBJ2-7 to the DNA end suggests the J call may be wrong. Germline values: CDR1 SEHNR, CDR2 FQNEAQ (reference sequence). The CDR3 sequence is 19 residues long.

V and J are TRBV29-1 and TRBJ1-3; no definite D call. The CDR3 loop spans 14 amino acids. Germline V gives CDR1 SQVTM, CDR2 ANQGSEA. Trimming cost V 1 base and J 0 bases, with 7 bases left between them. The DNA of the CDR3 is TGCAGCGTTGAAGGGAATCTCTCTGGAAACACCATATATTTT. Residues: CSVEGNLSGNTIYF.

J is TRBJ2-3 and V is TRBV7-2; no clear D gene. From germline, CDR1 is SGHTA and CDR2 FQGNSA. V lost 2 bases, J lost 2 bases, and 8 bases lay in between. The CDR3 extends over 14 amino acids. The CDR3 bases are TGTGCCAGCAGCTTAAGTAGAGACACAGATACGCAGTATTTT. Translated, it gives CASSLSRDTDTQYF.

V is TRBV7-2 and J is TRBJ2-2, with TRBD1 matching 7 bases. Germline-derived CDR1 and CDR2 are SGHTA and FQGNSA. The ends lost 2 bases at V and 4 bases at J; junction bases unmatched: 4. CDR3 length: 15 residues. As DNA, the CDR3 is TGTGCCAGCAGCTTACAGGGGGAGATCACCGGGGAGCTGTTTTTT. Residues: CASSLQGEITGELFF.

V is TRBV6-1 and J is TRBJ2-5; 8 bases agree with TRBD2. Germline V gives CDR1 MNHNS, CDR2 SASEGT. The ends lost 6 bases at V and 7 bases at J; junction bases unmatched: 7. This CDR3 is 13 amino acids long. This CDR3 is CASRDRGGGTQYF. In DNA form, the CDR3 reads TGTGCCAGCAGGGACCGGGGGGGCGGGACCCAGTACTTC.

CDR3 amino acids: CASSRGHRGANEKLFF. The CDR3 bases are TGTGCCAGTAGTAGGGGTCACAGGGGAGCTAATGAAAAACTGTTTTTT. The V gene is TRBV19, the J gene TRBJ1-4, with 7 bases matching TRBD1. V was clipped by 4 bases and J by 3 bases; unmatched bases: 8. Germline V CDR1 and CDR2: LNHDA, SQIVND (reference sequence). The CDR3 covers 16 residues. The full variable domain, in which reference TRBV19 and TRBJ1-4 provide the parts outside the CDR3, is DGGITQSPKYLFRKEGQNVTLSCEQNLNHDAMYWYRQDPGQGLRLIYYSQIVNDFQKGDIAEGYSVSREKKESFPLTVTSAQKNPTAFYLCASSRGHRGANEKLFFGSGTQLSVL.